This T cell receptor (beta chain) was identified in a study of blood T cell repertoires in COVID-19. Study-level information: Acute and convalescent COVID-19 specimens originated in the United States, Italy and Spain. PBMCs, B-cell-depleted T cells, or T cells were the source of the cDNA or gDNA that made up the material.

In the study's own analysis: Researchers report that nucleated cell counts were estimated from reference gene primer amplification. Only in-frame clones appear in the TCRdb table, and some are missing; sequencing was by immunoSEQ multiplex PCR. That table furnishes V, J and clone size, whereas the DNA furnished D and trimming. The data show 150,000 to 200,000 clones, with 80% to 85% seen just once and roughly 7.5% held by the top ten. One Seattle source followed patients from active infection through their disease course. V shed 0 bases, J shed 14 bases, and the junction held 6 bases outside the gene matches. CDR3 length: 13 residues. Germline CDR1 KGHDR, CDR2 SFDVKD.

The TCR comes from a woman in her seventies with COVID-19, enrolled during active disease. The V and J genes are TRBV24-1 and TRBJ2-1; 7 bases are a match to TRBD1. Sequencing was done on a sample of peripheral blood. The CDR3 here is CATSDLQQGRKFF. Here the CDR3 DNA reads TGTGCCACCAGTGATTTGCAACAGGGGCGAAAGTTCTTC.